This T cell receptor beta chain was recorded in a study of blood T cells in healthy people across ages. This clonotype was seen many times. With a J-beta primer mix and a sample-barcoded 5' primer, a second PCR ran about 7 to 12 cycles. TCRdb itself ran the 5' RACE reads through MiXCR, one entry per CDR3 protein. The sample has 800,000 to 950,000 distinct CDR3 sequences, about 28% seen once; the top ten hold around 9.6%. These data were also filed under a second study, of T cells of mothers and their children. That investigation notes: In cDNA synthesis, all of the extracted RNA was used at approximately 1.5 ug per 15 ul.

Sequencing input: blood. This TCR came from a woman aged 40 to 55 in good health.

The CDR3 bases are TGTGCCAGCAGCGATGGCCTTTACAGAGAGCAGTACTTC. It is translated as CASSDGLYREQYF. This sequence joins TRBV6-4 and TRBJ2-7; D remains unclear. Trimming removed 6 bases from V and 7 bases from J, with 16 bases in between. Germline V gives CDR1 MRHNA, CDR2 SNTAGT. This CDR3 is 13 amino acids long.